The entry below gives a single T cell receptor (beta chain) sequence along with its context. In the original analysis: Counts of nucleated cells, estimated from reference gene primer amplification, were obtained. Clones were sequenced by immunoSEQ multiplex PCR, and TCRdb holds only the in-frame ones, with some missing. That table supplies the V and J calls and clone size; D and trimming were determined from the DNA. Counted here are more than 150,000 clones, roughly 80% occurring once; the ten biggest clones make up around a sixth. The record originates from a study of blood T cell repertoires in COVID-19. The receptor's source is a man in his 60s with active or convalescent COVID-19. Sequenced sample: peripheral blood.

The CDR3 is CASSTQGRTEAFF. In DNA, the CDR3 is TGTGCCAGTAGTACACAGGGTCGAACTGAAGCTTTCTTT. This chain links TRBV19 with TRBJ1-1, with D possibly TRBD1 on 6 matching bases. V lost 4 bases and J lost 5, with 11 bases in between. The CDR3 is 13 residues long. CDR1 LNHDA and CDR2 SQIVND come from the germline V gene (reference sequence).